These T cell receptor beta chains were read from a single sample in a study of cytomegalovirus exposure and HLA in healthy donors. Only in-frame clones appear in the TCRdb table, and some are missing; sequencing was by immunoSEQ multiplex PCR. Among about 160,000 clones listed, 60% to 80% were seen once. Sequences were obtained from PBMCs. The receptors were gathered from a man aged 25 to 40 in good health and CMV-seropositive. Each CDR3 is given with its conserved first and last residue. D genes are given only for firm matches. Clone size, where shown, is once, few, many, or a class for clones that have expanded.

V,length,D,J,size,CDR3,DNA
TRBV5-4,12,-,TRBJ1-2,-,CASSLDTDGYTF,TGTGCCAGCAGCTTGGATACAGATGGCTACACCTTC
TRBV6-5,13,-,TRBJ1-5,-,CASSYGGHQPQHF,TGTGCCAGCAGTTACGGTGGGCATCAGCCCCAGCATTTT
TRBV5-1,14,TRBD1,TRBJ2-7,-,CASSPRDSSYEQYF,TGCGCCAGCAGCCCGAGGGACAGCTCCTACGAGCAGTACTTC
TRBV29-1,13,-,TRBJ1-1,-,CSPGGEADTEAFF,TGCAGCCCCGGGGGGGAGGCGGACACTGAAGCTTTCTTC
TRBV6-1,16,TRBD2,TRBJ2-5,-,CASSERLAGGPKTQYF,TGTGCCAGCAGTGAACGGCTAGCGGGGGGGCCCAAGACCCAGTACTTC
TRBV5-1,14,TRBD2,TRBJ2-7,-,CASSFGLAGVEQYF,TGCGCCAGCAGCTTCGGACTAGCGGGAGTCGAGCAGTACTTC
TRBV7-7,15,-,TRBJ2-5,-,CASSLGDSTQETQYF,TGTGCCAGCAGCTTAGGGGACTCTACCCAAGAGACCCAGTACTTC
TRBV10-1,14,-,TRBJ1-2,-,CASSEAQRVHGYTF,TGCGCCAGCAGTGAGGCGCAGCGGGTGCATGGCTACACCTTC
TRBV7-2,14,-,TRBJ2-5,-,CASSSTGAGETQYF,TGTGCCAGCAGCTCCACAGGGGCGGGGGAGACCCAGTACTTC
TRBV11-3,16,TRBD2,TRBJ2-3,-,CASSTTGGSGTDTQYF,TGTGCCAGCAGCACCACGGGGGGATCGGGCACAGATACGCAGTATTTT
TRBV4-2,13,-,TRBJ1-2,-,CAVKEGGNYGYTF,TGTGCCGTCAAAGAGGGAGGGAACTATGGCTACACCTTC
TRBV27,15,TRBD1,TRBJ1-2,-,CASSPTLTGSYGYTF,TGTGCCAGCAGTCCCACCCTGACAGGGAGCTATGGCTACACCTTC
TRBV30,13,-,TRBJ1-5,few,CAWSGQEGQPQHF,TGTGCCTGGAGTGGTCAAGAGGGTCAGCCCCAGCATTTT
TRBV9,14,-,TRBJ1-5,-,CASSADSSNQPQHF,TGTGCCAGCAGCGCCGACAGCAGCAATCAGCCCCAGCATTTT
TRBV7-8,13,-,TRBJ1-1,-,CASSLAGNTEAFF,TGTGCCAGCAGCCTGGCGGGGAACACTGAAGCTTTCTTT
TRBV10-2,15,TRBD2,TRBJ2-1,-,CASSESRGGYNEQFF,TGCGCCAGCAGTGAGTCACGGGGGGGTTACAATGAGCAGTTCTTC
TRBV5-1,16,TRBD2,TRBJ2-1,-,CASGGGSGGFDNEQFF,TGCGCCAGCGGGGGAGGGAGCGGGGGGTTCGACAATGAGCAGTTCTTC
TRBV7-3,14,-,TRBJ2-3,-,CASSLTGRGDTQYF,TGTGCCAGCAGCTTAACAGGGAGAGGAGATACGCAGTATTTT
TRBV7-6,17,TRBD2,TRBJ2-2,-,CASSSSGAGSNTGELFF,TGTGCCAGCAGCTCAAGCGGGGCGGGATCGAACACCGGGGAGCTGTTTTTT
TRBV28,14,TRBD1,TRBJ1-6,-,CASKWTGSSSPLHF,TGTGCCAGCAAGTGGACAGGGTCAAGTTCACCCCTCCACTTT
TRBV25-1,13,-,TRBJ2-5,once,CASSGGGDETQYF,TGTGCCAGCAGTGGGGGGGGCGATGAGACCCAGTACTTC
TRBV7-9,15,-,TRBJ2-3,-,CASSLRRASTDTQYF,TGTGCCAGCAGCTTAAGGAGGGCTAGCACAGATACGCAGTATTTT
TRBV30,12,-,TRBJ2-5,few,CAWSTQEKTQYF,TGTGCCTGGAGTACCCAAGAGAAGACCCAGTACTTC
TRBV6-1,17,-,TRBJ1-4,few,CASSEFRGPATNEKLFF,TGTGCCAGCAGTGAATTTCGCGGGCCCGCAACTAATGAAAAACTGTTTTTT
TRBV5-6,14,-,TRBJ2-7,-,CASSQGGMSYEQYF,TGTGCCAGCAGCCAGGGTGGCATGTCCTACGAGCAGTACTTC
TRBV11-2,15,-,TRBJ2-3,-,CASSKVGSLTDTQYF,TGTGCCAGCAGTAAGGTGGGCAGCCTCACAGATACGCAGTATTTT
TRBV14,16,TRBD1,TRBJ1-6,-,CASSQVRDSRSSPLHF,TGTGCCAGCAGCCAAGTGCGGGACAGCCGTTCTTCACCCCTCCACTTT
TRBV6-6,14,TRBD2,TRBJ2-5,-,CASSSGGAEKTQYF,TGTGCCAGCAGTAGCGGGGGGGCCGAGAAGACCCAGTACTTC
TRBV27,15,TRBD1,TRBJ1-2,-,CASSDWTGADYGYTF,TGTGCCAGCAGTGACTGGACAGGGGCCGACTATGGCTACACCTTC
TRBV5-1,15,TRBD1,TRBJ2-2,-,CASSPRDRDAGELFF,TGCGCCAGCAGCCCCCGGGACAGGGACGCCGGGGAGCTGTTTTTT
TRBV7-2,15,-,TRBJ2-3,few,CASSLGLTWVDTQYF,TGTGCCAGCAGCCTCGGACTGACCTGGGTGGATACGCAGTATTTT
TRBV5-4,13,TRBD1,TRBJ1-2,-,CASSPTGVYGYTF,TGTGCCAGCAGCCCGACAGGGGTCTATGGCTACACCTTC
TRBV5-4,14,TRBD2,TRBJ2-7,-,CASSSTSGVNEQYF,TGTGCCAGCAGCTCGACTAGCGGGGTGAACGAGCAGTACTTC
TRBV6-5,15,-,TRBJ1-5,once,CASSPSGGGNQPQHF,TGTGCCAGCAGCCCGTCGGGGGGAGGCAATCAGCCCCAGCATTTT
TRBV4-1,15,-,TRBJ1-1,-,CASSQDIGGDTEAFF,TGCGCCAGCAGCCAAGATATCGGGGGAGACACTGAAGCTTTCTTT
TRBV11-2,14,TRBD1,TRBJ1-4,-,CASSSSTGEGKLFF,TGTGCCAGCAGCTCCTCGACAGGGGAGGGAAAACTGTTTTTT
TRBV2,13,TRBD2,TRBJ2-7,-,CASRTSQGYEQYF,TGTGCCAGCAGGACTAGCCAGGGTTACGAGCAGTACTTC
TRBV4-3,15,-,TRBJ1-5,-,CASSQGAGEGQPQHF,TGCGCCAGCAGCCAAGGAGCAGGGGAAGGCCAGCCCCAGCATTTT
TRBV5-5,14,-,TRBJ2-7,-,CASSWHPEQYEQYF,TGTGCCAGCAGCTGGCATCCTGAACAGTACGAGCAGTACTTC
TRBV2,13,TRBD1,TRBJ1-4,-,CASQTGLGEKLFF,TGTGCCAGCCAGACAGGGTTAGGTGAAAAACTGTTTTTT
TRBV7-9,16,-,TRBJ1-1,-,CASSLVRIRVSSEAFF,TGTGCCAGCAGCTTAGTTCGAATCCGGGTAAGTTCTGAAGCTTTCTTT